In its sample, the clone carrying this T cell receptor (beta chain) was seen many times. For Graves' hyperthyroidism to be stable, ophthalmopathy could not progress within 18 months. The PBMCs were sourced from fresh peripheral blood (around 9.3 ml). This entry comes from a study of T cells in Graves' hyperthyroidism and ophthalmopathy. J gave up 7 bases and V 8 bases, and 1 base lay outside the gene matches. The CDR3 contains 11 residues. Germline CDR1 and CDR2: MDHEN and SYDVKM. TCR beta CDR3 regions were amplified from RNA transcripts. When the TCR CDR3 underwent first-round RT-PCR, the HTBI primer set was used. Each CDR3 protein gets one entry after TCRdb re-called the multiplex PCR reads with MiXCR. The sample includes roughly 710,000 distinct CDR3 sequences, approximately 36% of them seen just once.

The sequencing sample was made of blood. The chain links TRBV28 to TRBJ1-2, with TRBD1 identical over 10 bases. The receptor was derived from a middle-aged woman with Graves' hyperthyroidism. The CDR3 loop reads CASGTGVGYTF. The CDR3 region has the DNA TGTGCCAGCGGGACAGGGGTTGGCTACACCTTC.